This TCR beta chain appears in the sequencing data of a study of yellow fever vaccine responses in identical twins. MiXCR, run by TCRdb on the RT-PCR reads, gives a single entry per CDR3 protein. The profile shows about 19,000 distinct CDR3 sequences, about two thirds of them singletons. The sequences come from T cells from blood (PBMCs), unsorted or a sorted subset (not recorded which), collected before or after yellow fever vaccination (not recorded which). This TCR was sampled from a woman aged 18-29 years who received the yellow fever vaccine.

The CDR3: CASSGIYQETQYF. The CDR3 DNA reads as TGTGCCAGCAGTGGGATCTACCAAGAGACCCAGTACTTC. V is TRBV7-9 and J is TRBJ2-5; D is undetermined. There are 13 residues in the CDR3. Germline V gene data show CDR1 as SEHNR and CDR2 as FQNEAQ (reference sequence). V was trimmed by 6 bases and J by 0 bases, leaving 8 bases between them.